Each of the 3 T cell receptor beta chains below was sequenced from the same sample in a study of a mutant IDH1 vaccine in newly diagnosed glioma. Time point of the sample: week 23, last vaccination. Each vaccine dose was 300 ug of mutant IDH1 20-mer peptide, with topical imiquimod. These receptors are not linked to any known antigen. Libraries were prepared by immunoSEQ multiplex PCR; TCRdb keeps only in-frame clonotypes and omits some of them. The table lists about 60,000 clones, 75% to 90% of them singletons, with approximately 12% in the top ten. Here the sequenced sample was PBMCs, taken from a glioma patient whose treatment included an IDH1 peptide vaccine. The receptors come from a man younger than 35 with glioma.

This clone was detected once. The chain recombines TRBV27 with TRBJ1-5, with D possibly matching TRBD1 (6 bases). The germline V and J ends were trimmed by 2 bases and 6 bases, with 11 bases remaining between them. Germline CDR1 and CDR2: MNHEY and SMNVEV (reference sequence). The CDR3 contains 14 residues. The CDR3 loop is CASSLQGKGQPQHF. CDR3 coding DNA: TGTGCCAGCAGTTTACAGGGGAAGGGTCAGCCCCAGCATTTT.

J is TRBJ2-7 and V is TRBV7-8; D not certain. The CDR3 contains 16 residues. The germline CDR1 and CDR2 sequences are SGHVS and FQNEAQ. With 3 bases removed from V and 0 bases from J, the gap between germline ends came to 15 bases. The CDR3: CASSFFGRVRSYEQYF. CDR3 DNA: TGTGCCAGCAGCTTTTTCGGTCGTGTTCGCTCCTACGAGCAGTACTTC.

This chain joins TRBV27 and TRBJ1-1, with 7 bases aligning to TRBD1. Germline CDR1 reads MNHEY; CDR2 reads SMNVEV (reference sequence). This CDR3 has 17 residues. The junction had 12 bases not matched to a gene; V was cut back by 3 bases and J by 2 bases. CDR3 DNA sequence: TGTGCCAGCAGTTTCCTCTACTCCGGGACAGACAACACTGAAGCTTTCTTT. Its translation is CASSFLYSGTDNTEAFF.